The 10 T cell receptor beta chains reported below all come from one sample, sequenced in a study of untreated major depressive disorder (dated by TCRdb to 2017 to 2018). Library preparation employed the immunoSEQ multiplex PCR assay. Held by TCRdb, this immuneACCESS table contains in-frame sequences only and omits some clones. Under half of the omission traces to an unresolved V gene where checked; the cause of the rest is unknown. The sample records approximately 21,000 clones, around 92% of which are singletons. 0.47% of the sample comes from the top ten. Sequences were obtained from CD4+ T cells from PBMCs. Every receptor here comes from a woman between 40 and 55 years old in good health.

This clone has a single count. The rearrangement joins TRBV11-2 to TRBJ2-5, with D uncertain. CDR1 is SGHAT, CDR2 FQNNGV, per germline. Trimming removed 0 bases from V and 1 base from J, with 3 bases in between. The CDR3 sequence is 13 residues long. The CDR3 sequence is CASSLDLQETQYF. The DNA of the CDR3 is TGTGCCAGCAGCTTAGATCTCCAAGAGACCCAGTACTTC.

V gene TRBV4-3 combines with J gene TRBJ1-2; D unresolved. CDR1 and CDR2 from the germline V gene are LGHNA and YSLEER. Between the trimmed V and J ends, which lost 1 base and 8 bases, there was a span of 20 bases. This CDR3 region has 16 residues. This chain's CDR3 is CASSQARGQDLRGYTF. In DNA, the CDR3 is TGCGCCAGCAGCCAAGCCCGCGGGCAGGACCTGCGAGGCTACACCTTC.

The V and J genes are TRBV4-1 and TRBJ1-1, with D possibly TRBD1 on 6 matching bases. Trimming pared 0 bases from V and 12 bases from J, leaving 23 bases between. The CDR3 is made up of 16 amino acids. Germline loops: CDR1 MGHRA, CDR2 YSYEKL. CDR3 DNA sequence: TGCGCCAGCAGCCAAGATGTTAGTTTGGGGGCCTCGGTGACTTTCTTT. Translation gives CASSQDVSLGASVTFF.

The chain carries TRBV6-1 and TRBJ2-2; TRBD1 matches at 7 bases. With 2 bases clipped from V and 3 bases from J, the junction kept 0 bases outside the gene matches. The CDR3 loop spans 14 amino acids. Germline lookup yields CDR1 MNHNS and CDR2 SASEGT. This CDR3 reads CASSEQGDTGELFF. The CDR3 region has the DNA TGTGCCAGCAGTGAACAGGGGGACACCGGGGAGCTGTTTTTT.

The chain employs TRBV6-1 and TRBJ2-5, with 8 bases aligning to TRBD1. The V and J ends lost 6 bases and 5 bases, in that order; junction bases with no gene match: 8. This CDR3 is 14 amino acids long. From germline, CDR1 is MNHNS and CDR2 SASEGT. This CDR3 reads CASRTGAGEETQYF. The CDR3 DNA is TGTGCCAGCAGGACAGGGGCAGGTGAGGAGACCCAGTACTTC.

The CDR3 loop is CSVETGQSYNEQFF. CDR3 sequence (DNA): TGCAGCGTTGAGACAGGGCAATCCTACAATGAGCAGTTCTTC. This chain links TRBV29-1 with TRBJ2-1, with TRBD1 identical over 7 bases. V lost 3 bases to trimming and J lost 1 base; unmatched junction nucleotides: 3. The germline V gene encodes CDR1 SQVTM and CDR2 ANQGSEA. This CDR3 comprises 14 residues.

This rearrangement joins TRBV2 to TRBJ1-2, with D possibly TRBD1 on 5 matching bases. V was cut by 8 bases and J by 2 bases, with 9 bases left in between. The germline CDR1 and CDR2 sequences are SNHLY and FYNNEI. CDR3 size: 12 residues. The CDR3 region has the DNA TGTGCCAGCGGGGCTCTGAACTATGGCTACACCTTC. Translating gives CASGALNYGYTF.

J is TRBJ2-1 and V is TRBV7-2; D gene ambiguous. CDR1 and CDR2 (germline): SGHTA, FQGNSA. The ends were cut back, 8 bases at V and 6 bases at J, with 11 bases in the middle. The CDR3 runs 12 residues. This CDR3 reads CASSRVGNEQFF. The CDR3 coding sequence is TGTGCCAGCTCCCGAGTCGGCAATGAGCAGTTCTTC. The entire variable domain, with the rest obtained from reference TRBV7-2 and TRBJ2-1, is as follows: GAGVSQSPSNKVTEKGKDVELRCDPISGHTALYWYRQSLGQGLEFLIYFQGNSAPDKSGLPSDRFSAERTGGSVSTLTIQRTQQEDSAVYLCASSRVGNEQFFGPGTRLTVL.

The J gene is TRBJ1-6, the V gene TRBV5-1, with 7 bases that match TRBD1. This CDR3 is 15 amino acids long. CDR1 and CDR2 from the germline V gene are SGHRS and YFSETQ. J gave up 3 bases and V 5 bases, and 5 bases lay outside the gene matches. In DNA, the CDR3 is TGCGCCAGCAGGCCGGGGACAGACTATAATTCACCCCTCCACTTT. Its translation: CASRPGTDYNSPLHF.

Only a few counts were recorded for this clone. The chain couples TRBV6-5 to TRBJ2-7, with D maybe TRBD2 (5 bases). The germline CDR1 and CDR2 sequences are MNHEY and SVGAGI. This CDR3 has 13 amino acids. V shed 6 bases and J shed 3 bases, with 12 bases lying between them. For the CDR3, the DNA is TGTGCCAGCAGGACATCGGGAAACTACGAGCAGTACTTC. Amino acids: CASRTSGNYEQYF.